The rows below give T cell receptor beta chains drawn from one sample of a study of cytomegalovirus exposure and HLA in healthy donors. TCRdb's copy holds only in-frame clones and misses some; the assay was immunoSEQ multiplex PCR. The data contain roughly 140,000 clones, around four fifths of them seen just once; the ten biggest clones take up about 3.2%. Material for sequencing was PBMCs. The receptors derive from a female donor in good health and CMV-seronegative. CDR3s include the opening cysteine and the closing phenylalanine or tryptophan. A D gene is named only where the DNA matches it firmly. Only some rows state a clone size, as once, few, many or a class for expanded clones.

v_call	j_call	clone_size	d_call	cdr3_nt	cdr3_aa
TRBV5-1	TRBJ1-1	.	.	TGCGCCAGCAGCTTGTCTCGCACTAGGGCAGCTTTCTTT	CASSLSRTRAAFF
TRBV5-1	TRBJ2-5	few	.	TGCGCCAGCAGCTCACAGGTGAACGGGGAGACCCAGTACTTC	CASSSQVNGETQYF
TRBV6-5	TRBJ1-3	few	.	TGTGCCAGCAGTTACCTATCCGGGACTTCTGGAAACACCATATATTTT	CASSYLSGTSGNTIYF
TRBV2	TRBJ1-2	few	.	TGTGCCAGCAGAGAAGAGGGGGCTAACTATGGCTACACCTTC	CASREEGANYGYTF
TRBV29-1	TRBJ1-3	.	.	TGCAGCGCTTCACAGATCTCTGGAAACACCATATATTTT	CSASQISGNTIYF
TRBV7-2	TRBJ1-2	.	TRBD1	TGTGCCAGCGGGACAGGGATTAACTATGGCTACCCCTTC	CASGTGINYGYPF
TRBV5-1	TRBJ2-7	few	TRBD2	TGCGCCAGCAGCTTGGCCGTCACTAGCGGTCCCTACGAGCAGTACTTC	CASSLAVTSGPYEQYF
TRBV5-5	TRBJ1-1	.	.	TGTGCCAGCAGCTTCGGGGGGAACACTGAAGCTTTCTTT	CASSFGGNTEAFF
TRBV4-3	TRBJ1-1	.	.	TGCGCCAGCAGCCAAGATATTAGTACTGAAGCTTTCTTT	CASSQDISTEAFF
TRBV6-5	TRBJ2-3	.	.	TGTGCCAGCCCCCCACCCGGGAGACGCACAGATACGCAGTATTTT	CASPPPGRRTDTQYF
TRBV5-4	TRBJ1-2	.	TRBD1	TGTGCCAGCAGCCCGGCGACAGGGGCTAACTATGGCTACACCTTC	CASSPATGANYGYTF
TRBV4-2	TRBJ1-1	.	.	TGTGCCAGCAGTACGATGGACAGCGAAGCTTTCTTT	CASSTMDSEAFF
TRBV27	TRBJ2-2	once	TRBD1	TGTGCCAGCAGTTTATCAGCATTCAGGGGGCGCTTGGCCCCCGGGGAGCTGTTTTTT	CASSLSAFRGRLAPGELFF
TRBV9	TRBJ1-3	.	.	TGTGCCAGCAGCGTACGACCCCAAGGCAGGTCGGATGGAAACACCATATATTTT	CASSVRPQGRSDGNTIYF
TRBV27	TRBJ2-7	.	.	TGTGCCAGCACACAGGGTTACGAGCAGTACTTC	CASTQGYEQYF
TRBV6-4	TRBJ2-1	.	.	TGTGCCAGCAAACCGGGGATTGAGCAGTTCTTC	CASKPGIEQFF
TRBV28	TRBJ1-1	.	TRBD1	TGTGCCAGCATTAGGGGGCTCTGGGACACTGAAGCTTTCTTT	CASIRGLWDTEAFF
TRBV4-3	TRBJ1-3	.	.	TGCGCCAGCAGCCAAGGTAGTGGTAGGGGCCTCTCTGGAAACACCATATATTTT	CASSQGSGRGLSGNTIYF
TRBV4-2	TRBJ1-2	.	TRBD1	TGTGCCAGCAGCCAAGATGAGGGACAGGCTTATGGCTACACCTTC	CASSQDEGQAYGYTF
TRBV4-1	TRBJ2-7	.	TRBD2	TGCGCCAGCAGCCAGGCCGGGAGGACCTTTTACGAGCAGTACTTC	CASSQAGRTFYEQYF
TRBV30	TRBJ2-7	.	TRBD1	TGTGCCTGGAGTGCAACTACAGGGGGCTATCGGTACGAGCAGTACTTC	CAWSATTGGYRYEQYF
TRBV2	TRBJ2-7	.	.	TGTGCCAGCAGGAGGGGGATCTCAGTCACCCCCAAAGGAGCACCCCGTTACGAGCAGTACTTC	CASRRGISVTPKGAPRYEQYF
TRBV28	TRBJ2-7	.	.	TGTGCCAGCAGGTCAGGCGTAACCTACGAGCAGTACTTC	CASRSGVTYEQYF
TRBV2	TRBJ1-1	.	.	TGTGCCAGCAATTCAGTGAACACTGAAGCTTTCTTT	CASNSVNTEAFF
TRBV6-4	TRBJ2-1	.	.	TGTGCCAGCAGTGAGGAGCACAGGGATTACAATGAGCAGTTCTTC	CASSEEHRDYNEQFF
TRBV7-2	TRBJ2-6	.	.	TGTGCCAGCAGCTTAGCGAGGGGCAGGGGTTCTGGGGCCAACGTCCTGACTTTC	CASSLARGRGSGANVLTF
TRBV6-6	TRBJ2-3	.	TRBD2	TGTGCCAGCAGTTACCCTAGCGGGGGGACTCTGTATTTT	CASSYPSGGTLYF
TRBV5-4	TRBJ2-7	.	.	TGTGCCAGCAGCTTGGGGCGGGACCGAACCCGTAAGCAGTACTTC	CASSLGRDRTRKQYF
TRBV10-3	TRBJ2-7	.	TRBD2	TGTGCCATCAGCCTGACTAGCGGGGGGGACTACTACGAGCAGTACTTC	CAISLTSGGDYYEQYF
TRBV27	TRBJ1-2	.	.	TGTGCCAGCAGTGTTAACAGCTTAGCTAACTATGGCTACACCTTC	CASSVNSLANYGYTF
TRBV4-2	TRBJ1-2	once	.	TGTGCCAGCAGCCAAGATCGTAGGACTCATAACTATGGCTACCCCTTC	CASSQDRRTHNYGYPF
TRBV19	TRBJ2-4	.	TRBD2	TGTGCCAGTAGTATCCGCGGGGGGTTGACCAAAAACATTCAGTACTTC	CASSIRGGLTKNIQYF
TRBV19	TRBJ2-3	once	.	TGTGCCAGTAGTCCTATGCTGACGGGAGGCACAGATACGCAGTATTTT	CASSPMLTGGTDTQYF
TRBV29-1	TRBJ1-2	.	.	TGTAGCGTTGAAGCTAGGTTCCAGGGAGGTTATGGCTACACCTTC	CSVEARFQGGYGYTF
TRBV30	TRBJ1-3	.	.	TGTGCCTGGAGTGTACAAGGAAACACCATATATTTT	CAWSVQGNTIYF
TRBV29-1	TRBJ1-1	.	.	TGCAGCGTGTGGACAAGAGGCACTGAAGCTTTCTTT	CSVWTRGTEAFF
TRBV2	TRBJ1-1	.	TRBD1	TGTGCCAGCAGCAATTCCGGGACAGGGGTTTGGACTGAAGCTTTCTTT	CASSNSGTGVWTEAFF
TRBV10-3	TRBJ2-2	.	.	TGTGCCATCAGTGAGGACAGGGAGGTTTTGTTTTTT	CAISEDREVLFF
TRBV28	TRBJ1-2	.	TRBD1	TGTGCCAGCAGTTTATTCGACAGGGGTCTCTATGGCTACCCCTTC	CASSLFDRGLYGYPF
TRBV19	TRBJ1-2	.	.	TGTGCCAGTAGTCCCGACGGGGAGCACTATGGCTACACCTTC	CASSPDGEHYGYTF
TRBV27	TRBJ2-3	.	TRBD2	TGTGCCAGCAGTTTCCGTCTAGCGGGGAGCACAGATACGCAGTATTTT	CASSFRLAGSTDTQYF
TRBV19	TRBJ2-3	.	.	TGTGCCAGTAGTGGCCTCGGGGGAGGTACGCAGTATTTT	CASSGLGGGTQYF
TRBV18	TRBJ1-5	.	.	TGTGCCAGCTCACCACAACCAGGCAATCAGCCCCAGCATTTT	CASSPQPGNQPQHF